The 27 T cell receptor beta chains in this list originate from one sample, sequenced in a study of lung T cells in sarcoidosis with Löfgren's syndrome. TCRdb passed the reads through MiXCR, listing each CDR3 protein once. The sample shows about 2,500 distinct CDR3 sequences, about 29% of them seen only once. Sequencing was performed on CD4+ T cells from PBMCs. The receptors derive from a human donor with sarcoidosis (Löfgren's syndrome or another form), or a control subject (not recorded which).

By its share, this clonotype is medium-sized. The chain combines TRBV20-1 with TRBJ1-2; 7 bases fit TRBD1. J lost 2 bases, V lost 4 bases, and 4 bases had no gene match. Germline lookup yields CDR1 DFQATT and CDR2 SNEGSKA (reference sequence). The CDR3 runs to 13 residues. This chain's CDR3 is CSAKGQQNYGYTF. The CDR3 region has the DNA TGCAGTGCTAAGGGACAGCAGAACTATGGCTACACCTTC.

By sample fraction, this clonotype is medium-sized. The chain combines TRBV19 with TRBJ1-5, with no clear D. CDR1 and CDR2 (germline): LNHDA, SQIVND (reference sequence). V gave up 5 bases and J gave up 7 bases, with 18 bases separating them. The CDR3 is made up of 15 amino acids. The CDR3, as DNA: TGTGCCAGTAGTTCCCGGGCCACCTCCTGGCAGCCCCAGCATTTT. It is translated as CASSSRATSWQPQHF.

In this sample, this clonotype is medium-sized. The CDR3 region is CSTRTGQETQYF. The CDR3 DNA is TGCAGCACTAGGACAGGGCAAGAGACCCAGTACTTC. This chain joins TRBV29-1 and TRBJ2-5; 8 bases match TRBD1. This CDR3 has 12 amino acids. After removal of 8 bases from V and 2 bases from J, the junction contained 4 bases not matched to a gene. From germline, CDR1 is SQVTM and CDR2 ANQGSEA.

A word on this clonotype: The junction shows a germline mismatch at one end, possibly a read error. This chain uses TRBV6-1 with TRBJ2-3; D tentatively fits TRBD1 or TRBD2 (5 bases each). Germline CDR1 MNHNS, CDR2 SASEGT. This CDR3 has 16 residues. The CDR3 sequence is CASSDRGLEKTDTQCF. CDR3 sequence (DNA): TGTGCCAGCAGTGATCGCGGGCTGGAAAAGACAGATACGCAGTGCTTT.

On this clonotype itself: A read error may account for a junction end that differs from germline. The V gene is TRBV20-1, the J gene TRBJ2-7; D assignment may be TRBD1 or TRBD2 (5 bases each). The CDR3 loop spans 12 amino acids. CDR1 DFQATT and CDR2 SNEGSKA come from the germline V gene (reference sequence). The CDR3 nucleotides read TGCGGTGCTTCCGGGACGGCAGTCGAGCAGTACTTC. The encoded protein is CGASGTAVEQYF.

By share of the sample, this clonotype is large. For the CDR3, the DNA is TGCAGTGCTAGGGGCAGCAGCTCCTATAATTCACCCCTCCACTTT. Translation gives CSARGSSSYNSPLHF. The chain recombines TRBV20-1 with TRBJ1-6; D not certain. Germline V gene lookup returns CDR1 DFQATT and CDR2 SNEGSKA (reference sequence). This CDR3 has 15 residues. Trimming pared 3 bases from V and 0 bases from J, leaving 9 bases between.

Sample share makes this clonotype medium-sized. The V call is TRBV20-1, the J call TRBJ1-5; TRBD1 is a possible D gene (6 bases). Germline CDR1 reads DFQATT; CDR2 reads SNEGSKA (reference sequence). V lost 4 bases to trimming and J lost 4 bases, with 11 bases between them. The CDR3 totals 13 residues. CDR3 sequence (DNA): TGCAGTGCTAATGACAGGAAAAATCAGCCCCAGCATTTT. It yields the protein CSANDRKNQPQHF.

This clonotype was seen repeatedly, ten times or more. This sequence joins TRBV3-1 and TRBJ1-1; weak D call: TRBD1 (5 bases). This CDR3 contains 14 residues. The ends were cut back, 1 base at V and 3 bases at J, with 9 bases in the middle. Germline loops: CDR1 LGHDT, CDR2 YNNKEL (reference sequence). The CDR3 nucleotides read TGTGCCAGCAGCCAAGGCAGGGAGTACACTGAAGCTTTCTTT. Translation gives CASSQGREYTEAFF.

This clonotype qualifies as medium-sized. CDR3 coding DNA: TGTGCCAGCAGAGCCCTCTGGGGCGCCGGCACCGGGGAGCTGTTTTTT. Its protein is CASRALWGAGTGELFF. This sequence joins TRBV2 and TRBJ2-2; tentative D call: TRBD1 (5 bases). The V end lost 6 bases, the J end lost 4 bases, and 18 bases lay between the germline ends. Per germline, CDR1 SNHLY and CDR2 FYNNEI. The length of the CDR3 is 16 residues. Full variable domain (missing parts from reference TRBV2 and TRBJ2-2): EPEVTQTPSHQVTQMGQEVILRCVPISNHLYFYWYRQILGQKVEFLVSFYNNEISEKSEIFDDQFSVERPDGSNFTLKIRSTKLEDSAMYFCASRALWGAGTGELFFGEGSRLTVL.

This clonotype is termed medium-sized. The CDR3 nucleotides read TGTGCCAGCAAACGCTTACTCTCAAGGGGCTTCGGCACTGAAGCTTTCTTT. Translating it yields CASKRLLSRGFGTEAFF. This chain joins TRBV6-2 or TRBV6-3 and TRBJ1-1; D is possibly TRBD1 (5 bases). Germline V gene data show CDR1 as MNHEY and CDR2 as SVGEGT. CDR3 length equals 17 residues. Trimming removed 7 bases from V and 4 bases from J, with 25 bases in between.

This clonotype qualifies as medium-sized. Relative to the germline gene, one junction end is altered; a read error may explain this. The chain links TRBV19 to TRBJ1-5; 7 nucleotides align to TRBD1. Germline V gene sequence: CDR1 LNHDA, CDR2 SQIVND (reference sequence). The CDR3 contains 18 residues. CDR3 in DNA: TGTGCCAATAGTATCGCATCTTGGACAGGATATAGCAATCAGCCCCAGCATTTT. This codes for CANSIASWTGYSNQPQHF.

This clonotype is medium-sized within its sample. This sequence joins TRBV2 and TRBJ2-2, with 10 positions matching TRBD1. This CDR3 region has 14 residues. J was trimmed by 4 bases and V by 7 bases; bases with no gene match: 3. CDR1 and CDR2 from the germline V gene are SNHLY and FYNNEI. CDR3 amino acids: CASTWDRGTGELFF. The CDR3 bases are TGTGCCAGCACCTGGGACAGGGGCACCGGGGAGCTGTTTTTT.

As to this clonotype: This may stem from a read error, because a much larger clone lies one nucleotide away. The V call is TRBV28, the J call TRBJ2-1; 9 bases align to TRBD2. The CDR3 has 16 residues. Germline CDR1 is MDHEN and CDR2 is SYDVKM. CDR3 nucleotide sequence: TGTGCCAGCAGTCTATCATCAGGGACTAGCAAGGATGAGCGGTTCTTC. Its translation: CASSLSSGTSKDERFF. Using reference TRBV28 and TRBJ2-1 for the parts outside the CDR3, the full variable domain is DVKVTQSSRYLVKRTGEKVFLECVQDMDHENMFWYRQDPGLGLRLIYFSYDVKMKEKGDIPEGYSVSREKKERFSLILESASTNQTSMYLCASSLSSGTSKDERFFGPGTRLTVL.

Concerning this clonotype: This may arise from a read error, as a much more abundant clone is one base away. The rearrangement uses TRBV5-6 and TRBJ2-5; no reliable D call. V lost 4 bases to trimming and J lost 2 bases, with 9 bases between them. The CDR3 is 13 residues long. CDR1 and CDR2 from the germline V gene are SGHDT and YYEEEE. CDR3 amino acids: CASSLSLQETQYF. CDR3 DNA: TGTGCCAGCAGCCTCTCATTACAAGAGACCCAGTACTTC.

This clonotype is medium-sized. V gene TRBV27 combines with J gene TRBJ2-7; perhaps D is TRBD1 or TRBD2 (6 bases each). The CDR3 is 15 amino acids. V dropped 5 bases and J dropped 1 base, with 15 bases sitting between them. The germline V gene has CDR1 MNHEY and CDR2 SMNVEV (reference sequence). The CDR3 reads CASSPWGALSYEQYF. CDR3 coding DNA: TGTGCCAGCAGTCCTTGGGGGGCCCTTTCCTACGAGCAGTACTTC.

In regard to this clonotype: Sequence at one end of the junction differs from germline and may be a read error. The chain couples TRBV15 to TRBJ2-3; D call uncertain. The germline CDR1 and CDR2 sequences are LNHNV and YYDKDF (reference sequence). There are 16 residues in the CDR3. Here the CDR3 DNA reads TGTGCCACCAGCAGAGGGCTATTGACCGCCTCGGATACGCGGTATTTT. As protein: CATSRGLLTASDTRYF.

Turning to this clonotype: Since no conserved phenylalanine or tryptophan closes the CDR3, a read error is the likely cause. The chain employs TRBV27 and TRBJ1-1, with a tentative D call TRBD1 (6 bases). CDR1 is MNHEY, CDR2 SMNVEV, per germline (reference sequence). There are 14 residues in the CDR3. The ends were cut back, 6 bases at V and 10 bases at J, with 21 bases in the middle. Here the CDR3 DNA reads TGTGCCAGCAGGGTCGAGGGGGGGCGCGTAAGAGCTTTCTCT. It translates to CASRVEGGRVRAFS.

This clonotype was counted only a few times. This chain links TRBV11-2 with TRBJ2-1; D is ambiguous. V was pared by 3 bases and J by 9 bases, with 15 bases between. CDR1 and CDR2 from the germline V gene are SGHAT and FQNNGV. There are 14 residues in the CDR3. CDR3 in DNA: TGTGCCAGCAGCTTTCACCCAGATGACGGTGAGCAGTTCTTC. This encodes CASSFHPDDGEQFF.

This chain uses TRBV29-1 with TRBJ2-3; TRBD1 matches at 7 bases. CDR1 is SQVTM, CDR2 ANQGSEA, per germline. CDR3 length equals 12 residues. The junction had 3 bases not matched to a gene; V was cut back by 7 bases and J by 2 bases. CDR3 loop: CSAGTATDTQYF. The CDR3 DNA follows: TGCAGCGCTGGGACAGCCACAGATACGCAGTATTTT.

This clonotype is medium-sized in the sample. This rearrangement joins TRBV4-2 to TRBJ1-1, with 7 positions matching TRBD1. Germline values: CDR1 LGHNA, CDR2 YNFKEQ. V gave up 4 bases and J gave up 4 bases; unmatched junction bases: 9. The CDR3 runs to 15 residues. The CDR3 region is CASSLDRAAGTEAFF. CDR3 DNA sequence: TGTGCCAGCAGCCTAGACAGGGCCGCAGGCACTGAAGCTTTCTTT.

The J gene is TRBJ2-2, the V gene TRBV20-1; D is perhaps TRBD2 (7 bases). V was clipped by 6 bases and J by 16 bases, with 33 bases between them. Germline V gene lookup returns CDR1 DFQATT and CDR2 SNEGSKA (reference sequence). This CDR3 has 16 residues. CDR3 sequence reads: CSAQSPSGRATGGPFF. Written as DNA, the CDR3 is TGCAGTGCCCAGAGCCCCTCAGGGAGGGCGACCGGGGGGCCGTTTTTT.

Note on this clonotype: The CDR3 ends on some other residue instead of the conserved phenylalanine or tryptophan, so this is likely a read error. It is unclear where the CDR3 begins or ends on the DNA, so no DNA is shown, and the CDR3 is as TCRdb lists it. The CDR3 spells CASRKLAGFEASL. This sequence joins TRBV2 and TRBJ1-1. Germline V gives CDR1 SNHLY, CDR2 FYNNEI. The CDR3 region is 13 residues in length, termini included.

By frequency in the sample, this clonotype is medium-sized. This chain links TRBV29-1 with TRBJ2-5; D not certain. From germline, CDR1 is SQVTM and CDR2 ANQGSEA. The ends were cut back, 7 bases at V and 0 bases at J, with 12 bases in the middle. This CDR3 has 13 amino acids. The CDR3 is CSGASQNQETQYF. CDR3 DNA sequence: TGCAGCGGAGCGAGCCAGAACCAAGAGACCCAGTACTTC.

Judged by abundance, this clonotype is medium-sized. This rearrangement joins TRBV12-3 or TRBV12-4 to TRBJ1-5; D is unclear. The V end was cut by 0 bases, the J end by 0 bases, with 3 bases between. The CDR3 length is 14 residues. The CDR3 region has the DNA TGTGCCAGCAGTTTAGCCAGTAGCAATCAGCCCCAGCATTTT. This gives the protein CASSLASSNQPQHF.

Sample share makes this clonotype large. The V call is TRBV7-9, the J call TRBJ2-2, with D maybe TRBD2 (6 bases). Germline CDR1 SEHNR, CDR2 FQNEAQ (reference sequence). Deletions cut 5 bases from V and 10 bases from J, with 14 bases between. The CDR3 is 13 residues long. CDR3: CASSLDGGPELFF. The CDR3, as DNA: TGTGCCAGCAGCCTAGACGGGGGACCGGAGCTGTTTTTT.

This clonotype is deemed medium-sized (0.01 to 0.1%). The chain combines TRBV5-8 with TRBJ2-5; D uncertain. Germline V gene data show CDR1 as SGHTS and CDR2 as YDEGEE. The CDR3 spans 17 residues. The V end lost 7 bases, the J end lost 0 bases, and 22 bases lay between the germline ends. For the CDR3, the DNA is TGTGCCAGCCCGAATTCCTTGCTGGGCGGACACCAAGAGACCCAGTACTTC. Protein product: CASPNSLLGGHQETQYF.

Notes on this clonotype: A read error may explain this, as a much larger clone is one base away. The chain links TRBV10-3 to TRBJ2-5; the D is unclear. The CDR3 spans 13 residues. The germline V gene has CDR1 ENHRY and CDR2 SYGVKD. The CDR3 DNA sequence: TGTGCCATCAGTTACAGCGCCCAAGAGACCCGGTACTTC. Its translation is CAISYSAQETRYF.